This TCR beta chain is drawn from a study of blood T cell repertoires in COVID-19. Study details: Sites in the United States, Italy and Spain provided acute and convalescent COVID-19 samples.

Trimming cost V 2 bases and J 8 bases, with 10 bases left between them. The CDR3 loop spans 13 amino acids. The germline V gene encodes CDR1 SGHTA and CDR2 FQGTGA. The repertoire was sequenced with immunoSEQ multiplex PCR; TCRdb's copy has only in-frame clones and lacks some. This table has some 150,000 clones, around 84% appearing once. The clonotype was recovered from a woman aged 45-59 years with acute or convalescent COVID-19. Specimen: peripheral blood. The rearrangement uses TRBV7-3 and TRBJ2-1, with TRBD2 as a possible D gene (6 bases). CDR3 bases: TGTGCCAGCAGCTTAGGGGGACTTGATGAGCAGTTCTTC. Translated, it gives CASSLGGLDEQFF.